Here is one TCR beta chain with its context. This clone was seen a single time. Its specific antigen is unknown. Base qualities are missing; no much larger clone stands one base away. After removal of 6 bases from V and 6 bases from J, the junction retains 11 bases not matched to a gene. There are 15 amino acids in the CDR3, from cysteine to phenylalanine inclusive. CDR3 DNA is the only sequence kept; it has 45 bases, read in frame from the first base. Looking up the germline V gene yields CDR1 MDHEN and CDR2 SYDVKM. In total, about 650 healthy bone marrow donors made up the cohort. At the time of sampling, all cohort members were nominally healthy, though unrecorded immune exposures were likely present. The donor tested CMV seropositive and was one of the 289 seropositive cohort members. A peripheral blood sample was provided by each donor, and peripheral blood mononuclear cells were used for TCR beta sequencing. Genomic DNA was extracted from the blood cell samples with the Qiagen DNeasy Blood Extraction Kit.

The sample belongs to a study of cytomegalovirus exposure and HLA in healthy donors (dated by TCRdb to about 2017). About the full investigation: According to an earlier analysis of several hundred of the donors, about 179 million T cells yielded roughly 110 million unique TCR beta sequences and around 300 Gb of sequence data. To predict cytomegalovirus infection status, the study brought together high-throughput TCR immunosequencing, statistical association of individual TCRs with disease status, and machine learning. Among 350 to 400 genotyped donors of the cohort, an average of about 240,000 unique TCR beta nucleotide sequences were sequenced per donor, around 20% of them non-productive. Class I and class II HLA loci were covered by the typing at four-digit resolution. Genome-wide SNP genotypes for about 55% of the roughly 670 donors were used in a later genetic analysis, which treated that subset as a discovery cohort. Donor age, sex, ethnicity and CMV serostatus were compiled alongside the repertoire data. A separate validation cohort of roughly 130 different subjects was used in addition to the 666-subject first cohort. Because of strong linkage in the cohort, five DR-DQ haplotypes were treated as single units for association and clustering. The T cell repertoires of 670 or so subjects were profiled by immunosequencing and related to cytomegalovirus serostatus. Every discovery cohort repertoire had been produced on one sequencing platform. Approximately 300 gigabases of sequencing data and 75 million to 85 million unique TCR sequences made up an early release that covered approximately 650 HLA-typed donors. The later analysis used no new phenotypic data to find candidate immune exposures, relying instead on TCR beta sequences and their occurrence across donors. An earlier analysis of about 600 of the donors used high-throughput TCR beta sequencing to judge whether each TCR beta V gene segment behaved as functional or pseudogenic. Among the roughly 380 genotyped donors, 75% to 90% belonged to the genetic ancestry cluster associated with self-reported Caucasian donors. Typing coverage varied by locus: about 629-640 donors for A, B, C, DRB1 and DQB1; approximately 500 for DQA1; about 590 for DPA1; 450 to 480 for DPB1. A later analysis re-examined previously published TCR beta repertoires from around 670 donors and added high-resolution HLA genotyping to investigate patterns of TCR occurrence. The study aimed to test whether signatures of past pathogen exposure could be identified by cataloging public T cell receptors. Broader findings and caveats from the paper: In a later analysis, the rate of TCR association differed among HLA loci, with DRB1 alleles having the most associated TCRs and HLA-C alleles having the fewest. A later analysis associated around 16,000 TCR beta sequences with specific HLA alleles at a false discovery rate of 0.05. Three of the identified cytomegalovirus-associated TCR beta chains were confirmed in vitro to be specific for cytomegalovirus antigens. The earlier analysis of 587 of the donors excluded 15 to 20 rarely observed V segments, including chromosome 9 orphons, because counts were too low. Some IMGT-functional V segments, including TRBV6-2 and TRBV6-3, could not be told apart with the 87-base-pair reads, so those segments were excluded. An earlier analysis of approximately 570 of the donors showed that most TCR beta V segments appeared in productive rearrangements either about 90% or about 30% of the time, which broadly matched IMGT annotations. In both the original and validation cohorts, the classifier was reported to diagnose cytomegalovirus status with high specificity and sensitivity. In a later analysis, most CMV-associated TCR beta chains were found to appear HLA-restricted, with HLA associations seemingly driven largely by CMV exposure. While some public TCRs were present in many individuals, most TCR sequences turned up only very rarely across donors. Strong co-occurrence of HLA alleles, especially DR and DQ, made assigning TCR associations to individual alleles difficult. A further reported finding was that TCR beta sequences accurately predicted the HLA-A and HLA-B alleles for most subjects in the first cohort. A later genetic analysis associated a missense DCLRE1C variant with V-gene and J-gene trimming of TCR beta chains, and an independent cohort replicated the association. A cluster of highly shared sequence variants was judged likely to represent a technical artifact of the sequencing pipeline. Correlated functional status among segregating V segments might reflect linkage disequilibrium, but an unknown experimental factor could not be ruled out. It was suggested by the authors that the approach could potentially be generalized to other disease states and immunological phenotypes. A later analysis found that HLA-associated TCR beta chains were more clonally expanded and had lower generation probabilities than equally common non-associated chains. CMV serostatus was the only immune exposure information available for the cohort. Because HLA typing was unavailable for some donors at each locus, only the typed subset was used in association tests. A total of some 180 TCR beta chains were listed by the study as associated with cytomegalovirus. In a later genetic analysis, fewer N-insertions in productive TCRs were reported among donors in an Asian-associated ancestry cluster than the roughly 700-donor mean. Roughly uniform sequencing depth across donors was assumed in presence/absence analyses, although this assumption may not hold. This cohort had only TCR beta chains sequenced, and the lack of alpha or paired-chain data limited which features could be detected. Several of the top co-occurrence clusters appeared to be linked to parvovirus B19, influenza, CMV and Epstein-Barr virus, according to a later analysis.

Libraries were prepared through the immunoSEQ multiplex PCR assay. For the multiplex PCR, a mixture combining 60 forward primers for TCR Vbeta segments and 13 reverse primers for TCR Jbeta segments was used. A multiplex PCR assay on genomic DNA amplified the CDR3 region of rearranged TCR beta genes. On the Illumina HiSeq System, the amplified TCR beta libraries were sequenced as 87-base-pair reads. As for the original processing: In a later analysis, roughly 80 million unique TCR beta chains were counted across the 690 or so repertoires, and roughly 11 million of these chains were shared by at least two donors. A nearest-neighbor algorithm error-corrected the raw reads and collapsed the reads into unique sequences, merging closely related sequences to remove PCR and sequencing errors. To assign V, D and J gene segments, CDR3 sequences were aligned to IMGT reference sequences. For a sequence to be retained, at least a six-nucleotide match to both a V gene segment and a J gene segment was required. Rearrangements were classified as productive when the CDR3 lacked stop codons and remained in frame with V and J, and all other rearrangements were classified as non-productive. CDR3 was defined according to IMGT convention as the region running from the second conserved V-encoded cysteine to the conserved J-encoded phenylalanine. In an earlier analysis of more than 550 of the donors, sequences lacking an unambiguous match to a single V gene segment were excluded. In an earlier analysis of some 590 of the donors, V segments were called functional above 56.7% productive rearrangements and were called segregating when the between-donor standard deviation exceeded 5%. To diagnose cytomegalovirus status from the catalog of TCR beta chain sequences, a statistical classification framework was built. In a later analysis, TCR nucleotide sequences were compared against IMGT/GENE-DB human TR gene sequences so that V and J genes could be assigned. Using the TCRdist pipeline, a later analysis assigned CDR3 sequences along with most-parsimonious VDJ recombination scenarios. In a later analysis, each TCR beta chain was defined by its CDR3 amino acid sequence together with its V-gene family, and reads lacking a unique V-gene family were excluded. As a way to deal with suspected cross-contamination and a sequencing artifact, a later analysis dropped approximately 590 nucleotide sequences that were highly shared and had low generation probability. For each public chain, a later analysis derived a clonal expansion index from normalized ranks of inferred template counts within each repertoire. In a later analysis, generation probabilities were computed with a VDJ recombination model fitted to out-of-frame rearrangements, and the resulting probabilities were checked against IGoR. In a later analysis, TCR-TCR, TCR-HLA and TCR-CMV co-occurrence was scored with hypergeometric tests, and a repertoire-size bias correction was applied to TCR pairs. In a later analysis, false discovery rates were estimated by permuting HLA or CMV assignments 20 times. In a later analysis, co-occurring TCRs were grouped using DBSCAN, and TCRdist sequence similarity was added for clustering within HLA-allele-positive subsets. Co-occurrence clustering excluded repertoires with fewer than 30,000 or more than 120,000 public chains, plus five with anomalous nucleotide sharing. Entries here come from immuneACCESS through TCRdb and include only in-frame sequences with V and J called. Some clones fail to appear in such tables; in the studies checked, an unresolved V gene covers under half of the shortfall, and the cause of the remainder is unknown. The V and J calls and clone size come from that table; D and trimming were worked out from the DNA. The sample table records about 140,000 clones; about 80% of these occur just once. The ten largest clonotypes hold around 8.8% of the sample.

This receptor was taken from a woman aged 60-70 years in good health and CMV-seropositive. Rearrangement joined TRBV28 to TRBJ2-1; 7 of the junction bases match TRBD2. Sequencing was carried out using PBMCs. The CDR3 protein is CASRAAGASGNEQFF. Read as DNA, the sequence is TGTGCCAGCAGGGCCGCTGGGGCTAGCGGCAATGAGCAGTTCTTC.